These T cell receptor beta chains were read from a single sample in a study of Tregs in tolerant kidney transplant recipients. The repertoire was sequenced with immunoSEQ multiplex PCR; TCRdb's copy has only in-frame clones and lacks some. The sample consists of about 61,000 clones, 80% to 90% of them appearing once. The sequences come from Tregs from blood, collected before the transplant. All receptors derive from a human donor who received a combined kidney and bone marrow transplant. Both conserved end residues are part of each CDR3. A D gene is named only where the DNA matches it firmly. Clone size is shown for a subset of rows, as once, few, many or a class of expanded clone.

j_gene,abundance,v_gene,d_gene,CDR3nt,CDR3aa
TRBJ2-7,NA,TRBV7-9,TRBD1,TGTGCCAGCAGCTTAGCGAGAAACACTGACAGGGCGGAATACGAGCAGTACTTC,CASSLARNTDRAEYEQYF
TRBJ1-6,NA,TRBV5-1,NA,TGCGCCAGCAGCTTGCCCATGACGGGGACGTCACCCCTCCACTTT,CASSLPMTGTSPLHF
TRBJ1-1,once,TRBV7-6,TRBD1,TGTGCCAGCAGTCCCCGACAGGGGAGTGGTGAAGCTTTCTTT,CASSPRQGSGEAFF
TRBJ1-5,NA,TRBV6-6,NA,TGTGCCAGCAGTTACTCCGCCGGGAACAATCAGCCCCAGCATTTT,CASSYSAGNNQPQHF
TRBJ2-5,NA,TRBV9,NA,TGTGCCAGCAGCGTAGATGCGATGGGGACCCAGTACTTC,CASSVDAMGTQYF
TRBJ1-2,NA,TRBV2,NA,TGTGCCAGCACTCGAGGCTATGGCTACACCTTC,CASTRGYGYTF
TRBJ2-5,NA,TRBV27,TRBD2,TGTGCCAGCAGTTCCGGGGGGGGGACCCAGTACTTC,CASSSGGGTQYF
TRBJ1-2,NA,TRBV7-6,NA,TGTGCCAGCAGCTTAGCTGCCAGCTTAACTGATGGCTACACCTTC,CASSLAASLTDGYTF
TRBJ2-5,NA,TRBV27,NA,TGTGCCAGCAGTCCCCACCCCCCTTTAGGGGAGCAGTACTTC,CASSPHPPLGEQYF
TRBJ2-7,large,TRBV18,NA,TGTGCCAGCTCACCAGTCCAGGGCAACGAGCAGTACTTC,CASSPVQGNEQYF
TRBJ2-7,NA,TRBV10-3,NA,TGTGCCATCAGGTCCAGGTTCAGCTCCTACGAGCAGTACTTC,CAIRSRFSSYEQYF
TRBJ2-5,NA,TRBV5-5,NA,TGTGCCAGCAGCCCCGTAGGTCTGGATCCCAAAGAGACCCAGTACTTC,CASSPVGLDPKETQYF
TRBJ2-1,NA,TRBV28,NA,TGTGCCAGCAGTTCCCTCGGGGGAAGCGGAACCTACAATGAGCAGTTCTTC,CASSSLGGSGTYNEQFF
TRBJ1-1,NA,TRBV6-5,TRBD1,TGTGCCAGCAGTTACTCGGGACAGGGGGGGAACACTGAAGCTTTCTTT,CASSYSGQGGNTEAFF
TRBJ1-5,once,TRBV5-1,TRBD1,TGCACCAGCAGCTTGGGGACCTGGGGAGGGGGCCTCAATCAGCCCCAGCATTTT,CTSSLGTWGGGLNQPQHF
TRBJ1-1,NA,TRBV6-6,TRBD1,TGTGCCAGCACCCCCGACAGGGGGGTATCTAGCACTGAAGCTTTCTTT,CASTPDRGVSSTEAFF
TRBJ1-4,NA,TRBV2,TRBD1,TGTGCCAGCAGTGTGACAGGGCATGGTGAAAAACTGTTTTTT,CASSVTGHGEKLFF
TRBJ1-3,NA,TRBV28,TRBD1,TGTGCCAGCAGTCGCCGGACAGGGGCCTTCTCTGGAAACACCATATATTTT,CASSRRTGAFSGNTIYF
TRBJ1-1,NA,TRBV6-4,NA,TGTGCCAGCAGTGACTCTGTGAACACTGAAGCTTTCTTT,CASSDSVNTEAFF
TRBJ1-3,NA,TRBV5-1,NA,TGCGCCAGCAGCCCCGGGGGGGTCCCCTCTGGAAACACCATATATTTT,CASSPGGVPSGNTIYF
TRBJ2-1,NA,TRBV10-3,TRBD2,TGTGCCATCAGTGAAGTAGCGGGAGTAGTCTACAATGAGCAGTTCTTC,CAISEVAGVVYNEQFF
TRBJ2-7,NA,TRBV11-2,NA,TGTGCCAGCAGCTTGGATGGCAGGGCCCTCTACGAGCAGTACTTC,CASSLDGRALYEQYF
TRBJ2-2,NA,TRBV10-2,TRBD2,TGCGCCAGCAGTGACCCAAGGACTAGCAGAAACACCGGGGAGCTGTTTTTT,CASSDPRTSRNTGELFF
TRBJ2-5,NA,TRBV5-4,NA,TGTGCCAGCAGCTTCGAGCGCGGGCAGACCCAGTACTTC,CASSFERGQTQYF
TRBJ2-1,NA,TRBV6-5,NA,TGTGCCAGCAGGCCCGGGAGCTGGGGTGAGCAGTTCTTC,CASRPGSWGEQFF
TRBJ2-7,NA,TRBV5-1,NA,TGCGCCAGCAGCATAATGGACGGGTACGAGCAGTACTTC,CASSIMDGYEQYF
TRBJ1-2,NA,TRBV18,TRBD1,TGTGCCAGCTCACCGTACGCCGGACAGGGCCTCTATGGCTACACCTTC,CASSPYAGQGLYGYTF
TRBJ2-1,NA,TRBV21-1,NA,TGTGCCAGCAGCAAAGGGCAGGGGACAACCTACAATGAGCAGTTCTTC,CASSKGQGTTYNEQFF
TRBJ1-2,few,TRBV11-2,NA,TGTGCCAGCAGCCCCTATGGGGGAAAATATGGCTACACCTTC,CASSPYGGKYGYTF
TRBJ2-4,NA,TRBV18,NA,TGTGCCAGCTCACCACTATCCGAAGGAGGCATTCAGTACTTC,CASSPLSEGGIQYF
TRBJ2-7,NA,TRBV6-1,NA,TGTGCCAGCAGTGAAGCAGGGCGGCCCTACGAGCAGTACTTC,CASSEAGRPYEQYF
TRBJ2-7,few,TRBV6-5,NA,TGTGCCAGCAGTTCCCTCTACGAGCAGTACTTC,CASSSLYEQYF
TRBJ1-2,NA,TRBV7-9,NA,TGTGCCAGCAGCCCTGTTGGAGGCTATGGCTACACCTTC,CASSPVGGYGYTF
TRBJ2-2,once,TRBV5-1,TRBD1,TGCGCCAGCAGCCAGCTGAAGTACAGGGGCACCGGGGAGCTGTTTTTT,CASSQLKYRGTGELFF
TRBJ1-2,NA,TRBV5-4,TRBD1,TGTGCCAGCAGCTCGGTGGGACAGGGGTTTTACTATGGCTACACCTTC,CASSSVGQGFYYGYTF
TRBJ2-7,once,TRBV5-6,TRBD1,TGTGCCAGCAGCTGGCGACAGGGGGGGTACGAGCAGTACTTC,CASSWRQGGYEQYF
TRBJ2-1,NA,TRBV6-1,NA,TGTGCCAGCAGTGAAGGGTCGGCCCGCACGGGTGAGCAGTTCTTC,CASSEGSARTGEQFF
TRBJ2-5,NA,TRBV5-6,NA,TGTGCCAGCAGCTTGCCCCGGCGAGAGACCCAGTACTTC,CASSLPRRETQYF
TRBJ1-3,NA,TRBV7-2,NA,TGTGCCAGCAGCTTAGGGCTACTGAACTCTGGAAACACCATATATTTT,CASSLGLLNSGNTIYF
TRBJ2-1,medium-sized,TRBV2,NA,TGTGCCAGCAGTGTGGGAGGCAATGAGCAGTTCTTC,CASSVGGNEQFF
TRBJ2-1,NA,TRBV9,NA,TGTGCCAGCAGCGGGGCTTATGAGCAGTTCTTC,CASSGAYEQFF
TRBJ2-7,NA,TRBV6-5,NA,TGTGCCAGCAGACTCACACCGGATTCCTACGAGCAGTACTTC,CASRLTPDSYEQYF
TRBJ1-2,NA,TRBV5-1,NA,TGCGCCAGCAGCCTAGGGACAACGGGCCCAATTCACTATGGCTACACCTTC,CASSLGTTGPIHYGYTF
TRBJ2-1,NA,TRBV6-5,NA,TGTGCCAGCAGCGCCCGGGGTCGGGAGCAGTTCTTC,CASSARGREQFF
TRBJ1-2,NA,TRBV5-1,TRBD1,TGCGCCAGCAGCTTGAGGGGACAGCAGTCCTATGGCTACACCTTC,CASSLRGQQSYGYTF
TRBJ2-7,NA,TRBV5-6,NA,TGTGCCCGCAGCTTTCTAGGGGGCCGGGGGGGCTCCTACGAGCAGTACTTC,CARSFLGGRGGSYEQYF
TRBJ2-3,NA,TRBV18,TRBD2,TGTGCCAGCTCACCAAACCGACTAGCGGGGGGGCCAGATACGCAGTATTTT,CASSPNRLAGGPDTQYF
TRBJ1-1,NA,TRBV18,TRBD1,TGTGCCAGCTCACTGGAGACAGGGTTTGAAGCTTTCTTT,CASSLETGFEAFF
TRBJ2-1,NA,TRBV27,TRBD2,TGTGCCAGCGGGGGAGGGCCCGCCTACAATGAGCAGTTCTTC,CASGGGPAYNEQFF
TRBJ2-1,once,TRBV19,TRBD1,TGTGCCAGTAGACAGGGGCATGAGCAGTTCTTC,CASRQGHEQFF
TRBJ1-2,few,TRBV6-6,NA,TGTGCCAGCAGGAGGGAGGGCTATGGCTACACCTTC,CASRREGYGYTF
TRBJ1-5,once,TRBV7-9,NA,TGTGCCAGCAGCCCCCCTGGCGTGAATCAGCCCCAGCATTTT,CASSPPGVNQPQHF
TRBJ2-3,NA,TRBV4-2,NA,TGTGCCAGCAGCCCTCAGGGGGGTAGCACAGATACGCAGTATTTT,CASSPQGGSTDTQYF
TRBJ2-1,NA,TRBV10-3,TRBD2,TGTGCCATCAGTTCAGCGGGGGCGACGGGATCCTACAATGAGCAGTTCTTC,CAISSAGATGSYNEQFF
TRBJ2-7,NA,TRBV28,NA,TGTGCCAGCAGTTATCGGGTTCACGAGCAGTACTTC,CASSYRVHEQYF
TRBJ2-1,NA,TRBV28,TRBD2,TGTGCCAGCCGGCTAGCGGGATCTCATGAGCAGTTCTTC,CASRLAGSHEQFF
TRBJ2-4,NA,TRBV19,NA,TGTGCCAGTAGTACCAGGGGGGACATTCAGTACTTC,CASSTRGDIQYF